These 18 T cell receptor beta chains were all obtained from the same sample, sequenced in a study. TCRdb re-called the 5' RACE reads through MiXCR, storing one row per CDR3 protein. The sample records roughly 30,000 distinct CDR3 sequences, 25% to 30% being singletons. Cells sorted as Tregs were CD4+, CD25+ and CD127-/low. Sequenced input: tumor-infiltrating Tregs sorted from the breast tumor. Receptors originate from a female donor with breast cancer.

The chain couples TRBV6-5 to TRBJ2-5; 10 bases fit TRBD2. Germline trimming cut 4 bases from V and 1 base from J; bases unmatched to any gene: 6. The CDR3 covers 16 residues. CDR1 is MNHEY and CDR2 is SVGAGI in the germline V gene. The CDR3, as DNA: TGTGCCAGCAGTTCTCCGGAGCGGGAGGGCCAAGAGACCCAGTACTTC. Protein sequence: CASSSPEREGQETQYF.

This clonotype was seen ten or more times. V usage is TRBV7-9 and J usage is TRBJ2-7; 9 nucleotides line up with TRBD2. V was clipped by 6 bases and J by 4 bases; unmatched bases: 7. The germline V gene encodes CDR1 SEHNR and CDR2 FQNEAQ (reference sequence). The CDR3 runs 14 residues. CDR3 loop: CASSDSGRGYEQYF. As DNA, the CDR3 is TGTGCCAGCAGTGATAGCGGGAGAGGGTACGAGCAGTACTTC.

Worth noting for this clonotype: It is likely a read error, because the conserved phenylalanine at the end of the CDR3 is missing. The CDR3 region is CASSVAPPRGGSYNEQFS. DNA for the CDR3: TGCGCCAGCAGCGTAGCCCCCCCCAGGGGAGGCTCCTACAATGAGCAGTTCTCC. The V gene is TRBV9, the J gene TRBJ2-1, with D perhaps matching TRBD1 or TRBD2 (6 bases each). Germline CDR1 SGDLS, CDR2 YYNGEE. The CDR3 runs 18 residues.

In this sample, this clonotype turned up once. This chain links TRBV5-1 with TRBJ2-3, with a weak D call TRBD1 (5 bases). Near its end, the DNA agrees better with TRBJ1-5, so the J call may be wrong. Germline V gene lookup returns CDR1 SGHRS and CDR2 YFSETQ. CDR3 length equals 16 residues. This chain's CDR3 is CASSRVPGTSVDTQHF. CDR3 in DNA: TGCGCCAGCAGCAGAGTACCGGGGACTAGCGTAGATACGCAGCATTTT.

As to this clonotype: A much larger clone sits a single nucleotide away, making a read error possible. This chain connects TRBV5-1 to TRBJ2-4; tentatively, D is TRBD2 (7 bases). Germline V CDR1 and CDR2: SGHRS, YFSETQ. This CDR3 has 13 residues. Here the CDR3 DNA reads TGCGCCAGCAGGGGCGGGAGTAGGGACATTCGGTACTTC. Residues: CASRGGSRDIRYF.

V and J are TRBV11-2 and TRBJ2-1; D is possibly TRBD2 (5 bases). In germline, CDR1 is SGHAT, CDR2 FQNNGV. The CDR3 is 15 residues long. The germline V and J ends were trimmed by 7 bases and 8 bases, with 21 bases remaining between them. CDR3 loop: CASTVTRSALDEQFF. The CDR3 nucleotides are TGTGCCAGCACCGTCACTAGGAGCGCCCTTGATGAGCAGTTCTTC. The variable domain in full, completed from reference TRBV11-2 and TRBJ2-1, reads EAGVAQSPRYKIIEKRQSVAFWCNPISGHATLYWYQQILGQGPKLLIQFQNNGVVDDSQLPKDRFSAERLKGVDSTLKIQPAKLEDSAVYLCASTVTRSALDEQFFGPGTRLTVL.

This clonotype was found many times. CDR3 loop: CASSPSAGNTIYF. The DNA of the CDR3 is TGTGCCAGCAGCCCGAGTGCTGGAAACACCATATATTTT. The rearrangement joins TRBV11-2 to TRBJ1-3; D ambiguous. In germline, CDR1 is SGHAT, CDR2 FQNNGV. The CDR3 spans 13 residues. V dropped 5 bases and J dropped 2 bases, with 7 bases sitting between them. The whole variable domain, filled in from reference TRBV11-2 and TRBJ1-3, reads EAGVAQSPRYKIIEKRQSVAFWCNPISGHATLYWYQQILGQGPKLLIQFQNNGVVDDSQLPKDRFSAERLKGVDSTLKIQPAKLEDSAVYLCASSPSAGNTIYFGEGSWLTVV.

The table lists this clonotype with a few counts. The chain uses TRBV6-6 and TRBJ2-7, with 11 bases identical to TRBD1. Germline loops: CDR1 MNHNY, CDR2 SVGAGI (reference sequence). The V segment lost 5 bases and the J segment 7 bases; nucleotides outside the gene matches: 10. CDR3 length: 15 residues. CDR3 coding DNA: TGTGCCAGCAGTCCCCTGACCGGGACAGGGGGAGAGCAGTACTTC. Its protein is CASSPLTGTGGEQYF.

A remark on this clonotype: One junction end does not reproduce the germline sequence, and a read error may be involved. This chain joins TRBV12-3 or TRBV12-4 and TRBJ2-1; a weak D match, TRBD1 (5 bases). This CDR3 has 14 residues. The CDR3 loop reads CASSFRQLRNVQFF. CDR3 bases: TGTGCCAGCAGTTTCAGACAGTTGCGCAATGTGCAGTTCTTC.

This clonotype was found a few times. For the CDR3, the DNA is TGTGCCAGCAGTGAAGCGTGGACGGGGAACACTGAAGCTTTCTTT. This encodes CASSEAWTGNTEAFF. The chain couples TRBV6-1 to TRBJ1-1; D is unclear. The CDR3 covers 15 residues. V was shortened by 0 bases and J by 1 base, with 9 bases between the two germline ends. In germline, CDR1 is MNHNS, CDR2 SASEGT.

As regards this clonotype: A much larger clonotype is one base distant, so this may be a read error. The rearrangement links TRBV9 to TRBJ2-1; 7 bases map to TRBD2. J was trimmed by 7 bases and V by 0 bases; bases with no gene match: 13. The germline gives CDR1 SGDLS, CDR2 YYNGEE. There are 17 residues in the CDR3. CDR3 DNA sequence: TGTGCCAGCAGCGTAGTGTCTTGCGGGAGTCTTGAAAATGAGCAGTTCTTC. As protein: CASSVVSCGSLENEQFF.

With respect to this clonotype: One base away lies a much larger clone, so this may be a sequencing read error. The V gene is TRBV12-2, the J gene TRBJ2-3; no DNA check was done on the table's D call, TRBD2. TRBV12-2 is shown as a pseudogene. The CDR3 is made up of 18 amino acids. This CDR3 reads CASRLALGGRACTGTQYF. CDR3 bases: TGTGCAAGTCGCTTAGCGCTAGGCGGGAGGGCCTGCACAGGTACGCAGTATTTT.

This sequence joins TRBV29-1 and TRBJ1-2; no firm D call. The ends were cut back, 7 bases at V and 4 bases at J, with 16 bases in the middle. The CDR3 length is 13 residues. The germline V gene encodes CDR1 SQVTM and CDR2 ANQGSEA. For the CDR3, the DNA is TGCAGCGCCGCTGGGGAGGGCTCCTATGGCTACACCTTC. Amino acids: CSAAGEGSYGYTF.

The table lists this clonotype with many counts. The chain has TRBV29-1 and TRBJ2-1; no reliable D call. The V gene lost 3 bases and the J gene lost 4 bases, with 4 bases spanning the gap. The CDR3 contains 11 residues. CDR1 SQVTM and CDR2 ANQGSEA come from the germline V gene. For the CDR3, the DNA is TGCAGCGTTGAGACGTACAATGAGCAGTTCTTC. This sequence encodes CSVETYNEQFF.

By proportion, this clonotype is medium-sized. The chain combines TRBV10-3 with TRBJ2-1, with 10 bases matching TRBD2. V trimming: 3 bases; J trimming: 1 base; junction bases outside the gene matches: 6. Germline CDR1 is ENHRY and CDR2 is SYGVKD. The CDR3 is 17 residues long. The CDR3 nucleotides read TGTGCCATCAGTGAATCTAGCGGGAGTCCTTCCTACAATGAGCAGTTCTTC. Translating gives CAISESSGSPSYNEQFF.

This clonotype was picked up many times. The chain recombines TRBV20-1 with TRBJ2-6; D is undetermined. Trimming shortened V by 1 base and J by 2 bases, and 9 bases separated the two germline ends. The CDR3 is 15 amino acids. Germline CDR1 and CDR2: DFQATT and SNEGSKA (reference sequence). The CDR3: CSARGKGTGANVLTF. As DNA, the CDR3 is TGCAGTGCTAGAGGAAAAGGGACTGGGGCCAACGTCCTGACTTTC.

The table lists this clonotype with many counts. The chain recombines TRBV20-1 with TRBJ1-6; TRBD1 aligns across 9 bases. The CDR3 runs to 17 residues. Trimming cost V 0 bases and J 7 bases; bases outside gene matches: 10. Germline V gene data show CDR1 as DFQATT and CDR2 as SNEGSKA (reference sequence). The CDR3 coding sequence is TGCAGTGCTAGAGATCTGGGACAGGGCACGGGGAATTCACCCCTCCACTTT. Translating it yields CSARDLGQGTGNSPLHF.

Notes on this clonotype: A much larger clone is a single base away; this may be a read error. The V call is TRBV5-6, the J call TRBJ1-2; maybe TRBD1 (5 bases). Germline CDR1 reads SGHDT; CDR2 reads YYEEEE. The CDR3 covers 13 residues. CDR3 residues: CASSLGGDYDYTF. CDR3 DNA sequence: TGTGCCAGCAGCTTGGGAGGGGACTATGACTACACCTTC.